Listed here are 4 T cell receptor beta chains from one sample, sequenced in a study of blood T cell repertoires in COVID-19. Produced via immunoSEQ multiplex PCR; TCRdb's table is partial and in-frame only. The sample carries 300,000 to 450,000 clones, approximately 81% recorded once. The sequencing input was peripheral blood. All receptors come from a woman between 18 and 29 years old with acute or convalescent COVID-19.

This chain uses TRBV9 with TRBJ2-7, with a tentative D call TRBD2 (7 bases). The CDR3 is made up of 14 amino acids. Looked up from germline, CDR1 is SGDLS and CDR2 is YYNGEE. Trimming removed 6 bases at V and 0 bases at J, with 13 bases between. The CDR3 nucleotides are TGTGCCAGCACCAAGGGGGGGAGCTCCTACGAGCAGTACTTC. Amino acid sequence: CASTKGGSSYEQYF. Full variable domain (remainder filled in from reference TRBV9 and TRBJ2-7): DSGVTQTPKHLITATGQRVTLRCSPRSGDLSVYWYQQSLDQGLQFLIQYYNGEERAKGNILERFSAQQFPDLHSELNLSSLELGDSALYFCASTKGGSSYEQYFGPGTRLTVT.

V and J are TRBV30 and TRBJ1-6, with D hard to call. This CDR3 is 14 amino acids long. The V end was cut by 4 bases, the J end by 7 bases, with 14 bases between. Germline assignment: CDR1 GTSNPN and CDR2 SVGIG (reference sequence). In DNA, the CDR3 is TGTGCCTGGACGGGTCGGGGTTTCAATTCACCCCTCCACTTT. Translated, it gives CAWTGRGFNSPLHF.

The chain carries TRBV7-3 and TRBJ2-6; possibly TRBD2 for D (5 bases). CDR1 is SGHTA and CDR2 is FQGTGA in the germline V gene. The V end was cut by 9 bases, the J end by 0 bases, with 6 bases between. This CDR3 comprises 13 residues. CDR3 residues: CASGLSGANVLTF. In DNA form, the CDR3 reads TGTGCCAGTGGACTCTCTGGGGCCAACGTCCTGACTTTC.

This rearrangement joins TRBV6-5 to TRBJ2-1, with D uncertain. Germline V gives CDR1 MNHEY, CDR2 SVGAGI. The V end was cut by 7 bases, the J end by 7 bases, with 11 bases between. The CDR3 contains 12 residues. The CDR3 DNA reads as TGTGCCAGCACCAATACGAGGAATGAGCAGTTCTTC. It codes for CASTNTRNEQFF.